This is a list of T cell receptor beta chains from one sample in a study of cytomegalovirus exposure and HLA in healthy donors. Profiling relied on immunoSEQ multiplex PCR, and the TCRdb table lists in-frame clones only, not all of them. The profile covers under 200,000 clones, with over 70% appearing a single time and around 3.1% taken by the ten largest. What was sequenced was PBMCs. These receptors came from a woman aged 50 to 65 in good health and CMV-seropositive. CDR3s leave out the opening cysteine and the closing phenylalanine or tryptophan. A D gene is named only where the DNA matches it firmly.

D	J	V	CDR3
TRBD1	TRBJ1-4	TRBV7-2	ASSSDRGPEKLF
TRBD1	TRBJ2-7	TRBV7-9	ASGTGSSYEQY
TRBD1	TRBJ1-3	TRBV18	ASSPRDRGVSGNTIY
TRBD2	TRBJ2-5	TRBV5-4	ASSSGLAGVRETQY
TRBD1	TRBJ2-7	TRBV27	ASSFLVTGTGGRGSPYEQY
NA	TRBJ1-1	TRBV20-1	SVDRRLEAF
NA	TRBJ2-2	TRBV29-1	SVVGGGAGELF
NA	TRBJ1-5	TRBV6-6	ASRTENQPQH
TRBD1	TRBJ2-4	TRBV13	ASSFPLIDRDIAKNIQY
NA	TRBJ1-2	TRBV9	ASSKGGLGRGSYT
TRBD2	TRBJ2-3	TRBV12-5	ASGLLAGVGTDTQY
NA	TRBJ1-2	TRBV6-6	ASSYSGADEGGYT
TRBD1	TRBJ2-1	TRBV11-2	ASSSWTGGSDEQF
TRBD2	TRBJ2-3	TRBV28	ASSLPSGGTQY
TRBD1	TRBJ2-6	TRBV10-3	AISADRVRSNVLT
NA	TRBJ1-1	TRBV7-8	ASSLSRDTEAF
TRBD1	TRBJ1-5	TRBV6-6	ASSRDRGPGQPQH
TRBD1	TRBJ2-7	TRBV28	ASETGTAYEQY
NA	TRBJ1-3	TRBV5-1	ASSLAPGGELTGNTIY
NA	TRBJ2-1	TRBV7-8	ASSPTDFEQF
TRBD1	TRBJ2-6	TRBV2	ASGTESGANVLT
TRBD1	TRBJ1-3	TRBV10-3	AISDRGTGAASGNTIY
NA	TRBJ2-5	TRBV9	ASSRQAIETQY
NA	TRBJ1-1	TRBV28	ASSSGDTEAF
TRBD2	TRBJ2-3	TRBV5-1	ASSFRLATDTQY
NA	TRBJ1-1	TRBV25-1	ASSGYREGEAF
TRBD2	TRBJ2-1	TRBV19	ASSLTSGSLAEQF
NA	TRBJ2-1	TRBV6-1	ASSDGRNEQF
NA	TRBJ2-5	TRBV7-7	ASRGAGETQY